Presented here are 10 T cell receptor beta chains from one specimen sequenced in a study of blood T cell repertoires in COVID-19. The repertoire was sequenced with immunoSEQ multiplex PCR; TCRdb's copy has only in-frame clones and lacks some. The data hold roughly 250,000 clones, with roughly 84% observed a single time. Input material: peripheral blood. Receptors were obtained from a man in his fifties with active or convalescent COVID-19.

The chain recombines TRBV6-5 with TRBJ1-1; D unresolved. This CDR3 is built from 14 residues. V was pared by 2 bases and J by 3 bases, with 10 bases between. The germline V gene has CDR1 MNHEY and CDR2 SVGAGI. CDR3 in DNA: TGTGCCAGCAGTTACACTGGGCCCGACACTGAAGCTTTCTTT. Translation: CASSYTGPDTEAFF.

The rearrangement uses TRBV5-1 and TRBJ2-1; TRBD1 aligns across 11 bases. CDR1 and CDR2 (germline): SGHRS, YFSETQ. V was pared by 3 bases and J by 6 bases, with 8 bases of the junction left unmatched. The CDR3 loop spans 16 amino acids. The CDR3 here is CASSSLPGTGGNEQFF. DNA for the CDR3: TGCGCCAGCAGCTCACTCCCCGGGACAGGGGGCAATGAGCAGTTCTTC. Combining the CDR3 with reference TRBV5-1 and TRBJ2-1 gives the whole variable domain KAGVTQTPRYLIKTRGQQVTLSCSPISGHRSVSWYQQTPGQGLQFLFEYFSETQRNKGNFPGRFSGRQFSNSRSEMNVSTLELGDSALYLCASSSLPGTGGNEQFFGPGTRLTVL.

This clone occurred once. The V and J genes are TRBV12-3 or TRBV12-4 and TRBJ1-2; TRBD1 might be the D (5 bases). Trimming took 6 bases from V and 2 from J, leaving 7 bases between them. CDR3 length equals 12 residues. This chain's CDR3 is CASRSGNYGYTF. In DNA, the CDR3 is TGTGCCAGCAGATCAGGGAACTATGGCTACACCTTC.

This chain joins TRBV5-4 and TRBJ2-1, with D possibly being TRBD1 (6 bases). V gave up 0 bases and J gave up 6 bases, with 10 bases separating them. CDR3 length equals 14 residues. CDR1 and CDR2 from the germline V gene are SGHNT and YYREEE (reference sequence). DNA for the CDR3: TGTGCCAGCAGCTTGGAGGTGGGGGCCAATGAGCAGTTCTTC. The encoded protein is CASSLEVGANEQFF.

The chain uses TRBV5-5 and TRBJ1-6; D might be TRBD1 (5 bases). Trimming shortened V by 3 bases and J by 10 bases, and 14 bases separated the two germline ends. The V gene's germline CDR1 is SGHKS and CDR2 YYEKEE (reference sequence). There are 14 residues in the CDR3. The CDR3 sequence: CASSSRVDASPLHF. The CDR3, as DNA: TGTGCCAGCAGCTCCAGGGTTGATGCGTCACCCCTCCACTTT. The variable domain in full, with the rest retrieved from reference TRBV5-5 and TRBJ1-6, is DAGVTQSPTHLIKTRGQQVTLRCSPISGHKSVSWYQQVLGQGPQFIFQYYEKEERGRGNFPDRFSARQFPNYSSELNVNALLLGDSALYLCASSSRVDASPLHFGNGTRLTVT.

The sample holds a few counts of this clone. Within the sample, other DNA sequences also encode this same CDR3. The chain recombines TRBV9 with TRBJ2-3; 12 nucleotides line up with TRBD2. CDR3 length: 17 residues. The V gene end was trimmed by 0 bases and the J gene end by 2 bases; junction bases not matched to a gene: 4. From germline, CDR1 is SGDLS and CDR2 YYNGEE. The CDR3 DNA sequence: TGTGCCAGCAGCGTAGAGGCTAGCGGGGGGGACACAGATACGCAGTATTTT. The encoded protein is CASSVEASGGDTDTQYF.

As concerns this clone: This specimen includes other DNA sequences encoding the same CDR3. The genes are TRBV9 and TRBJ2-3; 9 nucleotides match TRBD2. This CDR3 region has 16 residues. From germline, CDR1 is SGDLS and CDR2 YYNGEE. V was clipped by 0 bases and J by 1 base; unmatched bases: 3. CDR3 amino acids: CASSVDASGGTDTQYF. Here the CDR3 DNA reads TGTGCCAGCAGCGTAGATGCTAGCGGGGGCACAGATACGCAGTATTTT.

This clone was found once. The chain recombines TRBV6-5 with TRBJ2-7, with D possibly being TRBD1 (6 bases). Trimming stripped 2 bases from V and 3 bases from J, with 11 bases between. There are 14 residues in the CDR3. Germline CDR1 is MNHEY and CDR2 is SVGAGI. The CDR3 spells CASSYGDKVYEQYF. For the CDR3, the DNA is TGTGCCAGCAGTTACGGGGACAAAGTCTACGAGCAGTACTTC.

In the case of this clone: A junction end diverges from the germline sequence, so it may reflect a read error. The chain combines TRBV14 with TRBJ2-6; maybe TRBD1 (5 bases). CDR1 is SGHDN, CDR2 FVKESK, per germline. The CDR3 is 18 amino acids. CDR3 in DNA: TGTGCCAGCAGACAAGGGTCTATCTGGACATCTGGGGCCAACGTCCTGACTTTC. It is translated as CASRQGSIWTSGANVLTF.

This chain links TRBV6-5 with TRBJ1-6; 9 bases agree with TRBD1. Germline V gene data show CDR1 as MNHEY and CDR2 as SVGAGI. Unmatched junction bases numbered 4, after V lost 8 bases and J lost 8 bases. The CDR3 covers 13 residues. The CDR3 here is CASGDREDSPLHF. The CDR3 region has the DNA TGTGCCAGCGGGGACAGGGAAGATTCACCCCTCCACTTT.